This section outlines one TCR beta chain sequence together with its context. Antigen: not known. Patients were newly diagnosed with stage II-IVA oral cavity squamous cell carcinoma without prior systemic or radiation treatment. Blood cells were analyzed directly, without culture or expansion. This entry comes from a study of neoadjuvant anti-PD-1 for oral cavity cancer. General study results and limits: Each response group had just a few patients in TCR analyses.

The germline V gene has CDR1 ENHRY and CDR2 SYGVKD. The V and J ends lost 6 bases and 5 bases respectively, with 10 bases between them. The CDR3 contains 13 residues. PBMC libraries mostly used roughly 480 ng of input genomic DNA, with six replicates per sample. Libraries were prepared by immunoSEQ multiplex PCR; TCRdb keeps only in-frame clonotypes and omits some of them. This sample carries around 15,000 clones, approximately 67% of them seen once, and the ten largest clones take 2.6%. The specimen comprised PBMCs, sampled before nivolumab (anti-PD-1) treatment. This sequence originates from a person aged 40 to 85 with oral cavity squamous cell carcinoma. The gene calls are TRBV10-3 and TRBJ2-2; possibly TRBD1 for D (5 bases). CDR3 loop: CAIRPRQTGELFF. The CDR3 nucleotides read TGTGCCATCAGACCTCGACAGACCGGGGAGCTGTTTTTT.